The entry below gives a single T cell receptor (beta chain) sequence along with its context. There is no known antigen for this receptor. Base quality data are lacking; no much larger clone is found one base away. CDR1 is given as KGHDR and CDR2 as SFDVKD, both from the germline V gene. The trim is 4 bases for V and 0 bases for J, with a gap of 12 bases between the germline ends. The CDR3 contains 16 residues, cysteine and phenylalanine counted. This entry keeps only the CDR3 DNA: 48 bases, framed from base 1. This record comes from a study of T-cell memory formation after mild COVID-19 (dated by TCRdb to about 2021). A note on the overall study: TCR sequence clusters from the two donors were found to be largely donor specific. In two donors, T-cell clones that expanded and contracted after mild COVID-19 were followed by sequencing TCRalpha and TCRbeta repertoires longitudinally. The cohort was made up of two young adult volunteers, one female and one male, who were previously healthy.

The reads were generated on an Illumina NovaSeq 6000. TCRalpha and TCRbeta cDNA libraries were constructed by 5'RACE with constant-segment primers, with sample barcodes and unique molecular identifiers being introduced. Trizol reagent was used to extract RNA from every sample. The libraries were amplified in two PCR steps, and the second step added a second sample barcode and Illumina TruSeq adapters. The libraries were sequenced on an Illumina NovaSeq using 2 x 150 bp paired-end reads. The source study handled its data this way. Demultiplexing of reads and collapsing into UMI-guided consensus sequences were performed with migec v1.2.7. Using mixcr v2.1.11, UMI consensuses were aligned to TRA and TRB V and J templates and then assembled into clonotypes. A clonotype was counted as expanded or contracted only if both edgeR and NoisET called the change significant, with noise models trained on biological replicates. edgeR calls used a false discovery rate-adjusted p below 0.01 and a log2 fold-change threshold of 1. As an exploratory analysis of dynamics, max-normalized trajectories of the 1000 most abundant clonotypes were examined with PCA combined with hierarchical clustering. Separately sequenced CD4+ and CD8+ repertoires were used to assign the CD4 or CD8 phenotype of responding clones. TCRdb itself trimmed the public reads at Q25 with fastp, ran MiXCR and retained productive beta chains. Each entry merges the rows of one CDR3 protein and shows their most common DNA and genes. The V and J calls shown here were made by TCRdb, not taken from the authors' results. The sample table contains about half a million distinct CDR3 sequences; only one count was recorded for about 18% of them. Roughly 12% of the sample is taken by the ten largest.

Ficoll-Paque density gradient centrifugation was the method used to isolate PBMCs. Overall results and qualifications from the work: The study covered only a couple of mild cases, and larger cohorts including severe cases with pre-infection samples were considered necessary. SARS-CoV-2 specificity of the second-wave clones peaking on day 37 was not confirmed. Clones that contracted from day 15 to 85 showed balanced CD4/CD8 phenotypes, whereas a second wave of clones that expanded from day 15 to 37 leaned towards CD4+. Contracting CD4+ clones were found mainly in CM and EM memory subsets, while CD8+ clones were enriched in EMRA. Some responding clones were detected in pre-infection memory, suggesting pre-existing cross-reactive memory T cells joined the SARS-CoV-2 response.

This TCR came from an adult woman who had mild COVID-19 (a few samples of this study predate the infection). The sample titles of this study are shuffled in the database, so cell type and time point are left out; the donor was told from shared clones. The sample taken for sequencing was PBMCs or a T cell subset sorted from them (not recorded which). The V and J segments used are TRBV24-1 and TRBJ1-5, and perhaps TRBD1 as D gene, on 6 matching bases. The nucleotide sequence is given as TGTGCCACCAGTGACTCCGGGACACCTAGCAATCAGCCCCAGCATTTT. This translates into CATSDSGTPSNQPQHF.